The next 25 T cell receptor beta chains were all read from a single sample in a study of T cells in Graves' hyperthyroidism and ophthalmopathy (dated by TCRdb to between 2018 and 2020). Library creation used multiplex PCR. Instrument on record: Illumina HiSeq 2000. TCR beta CDR3 regions were amplified from RNA transcripts. For the first round of RT-PCR on the TCR CDR3, the HTBI primer set was used together with the Qiagen OneStep RT-PCR kit. In-frame beta chains were kept once TCRdb had trimmed the public reads at Q25 with fastp and called clones with MiXCR. A single entry per CDR3 protein holds the most common genes and DNA from its merged rows. The sample contains roughly 380,000 distinct CDR3 sequences, 15% to 20% of them found a single time. The biggest ten clones account for 15% to 17% of the sample. Sequencing was done on a sample of blood. These receptors originate from a woman aged 40 to 55 with Graves' ophthalmopathy.

This clonotype came up many times. CDR3 amino acids: CASSLGSTQYF. Written as DNA, the CDR3 is TGTGCCAGCAGCTTAGGAAGCACCCAGTACTTC. V gene TRBV11-2 combines with J gene TRBJ2-5; D is unclear. The V gene lost 1 base and the J gene lost 8 bases, with 5 bases spanning the gap. The length of the CDR3 is 11 residues. Germline V gene lookup returns CDR1 SGHAT and CDR2 FQNNGV.

This clonotype was counted ten times or more. The chain carries TRBV4-3 and TRBJ2-4; D not certain. Trimming cost V 0 bases and J 0 bases, with 18 bases left between them. The CDR3 is 19 amino acids. The V gene's germline CDR1 is LGHNA and CDR2 YSLEER. The CDR3 DNA reads as TGCGCCAGCAGCCAAGAAGGGCCAGACGGAACCTTAGCCAAAAACATTCAGTACTTC. It encodes CASSQEGPDGTLAKNIQYF.

This clonotype was seen at least ten times. The rearrangement links TRBV5-1 to TRBJ2-5; tentatively, D is TRBD1 (5 bases). Germline CDR1 is SGHRS and CDR2 is YFSETQ. The CDR3 runs to 13 residues. V was shortened by 5 bases and J by 4 bases, with 12 bases between the two germline ends. CDR3 protein: CASRHQGGETQYF. The DNA of the CDR3 is TGCGCCAGCAGACATCAGGGTGGAGAGACCCAGTACTTC.

The chain links TRBV6-1 to TRBJ2-5, with 9 bases that match TRBD1. Trimming cost V 4 bases and J 1 base; bases outside gene matches: 7. Germline V CDR1 and CDR2: MNHNS, SASEGT. The CDR3 length is 16 residues. The CDR3 DNA follows: TGTGCCAGCAGTGCCCGGGACAGGGTTCCCCAAGAGACCCAGTACTTC. The encoded protein is CASSARDRVPQETQYF.

The genes are TRBV7-8 and TRBJ1-3, with a tentative D call TRBD1 (6 bases). The CDR3 loop spans 17 amino acids. V was cut by 1 base and J by 0 bases, with 13 bases left in between. Germline V gene data show CDR1 as SGHVS and CDR2 as FQNEAQ. In DNA form, the CDR3 reads TGTGCCAGCAGCTTAGAGGAGGGGGGAACCTCTGGAAACACCATATATTTT. Protein sequence: CASSLEEGGTSGNTIYF.

The chain is built from TRBV28 and TRBJ1-2; D unresolved. CDR3 length equals 15 residues. Germline lookup yields CDR1 MDHEN and CDR2 SYDVKM. Trimming shortened V by 5 bases and J by 8 bases, and 21 bases separated the two germline ends. CDR3 DNA: TGTGCCAGCAGTCCACCAAGGCGAGAAGGGTTGGGCTACACCTTC. Protein sequence: CASSPPRREGLGYTF.

This clonotype was counted ten times or more. The chain joins TRBV6-5 to TRBJ1-2; no reliable D call. The CDR3 spans 13 residues. Between the trimmed V and J ends, which lost 2 bases and 4 bases, there was a span of 8 bases. CDR1 is MNHEY, CDR2 SVGAGI, per germline. The CDR3 DNA is TGTGCCAGCAGTTACGGACTGGGCTATGGCTACACCTTC. Translating gives CASSYGLGYGYTF.

This clonotype has a count of ten or more. J is TRBJ1-3 and V is TRBV28; TRBD1 is a possible D gene (6 bases). The CDR3 has 15 amino acids. With 5 bases removed from V and 0 bases from J, the gap between germline ends came to 11 bases. Germline V gene lookup returns CDR1 MDHEN and CDR2 SYDVKM. The CDR3: CASSQGPRSGNTIYF. The CDR3 bases are TGTGCCAGCAGTCAGGGGCCCCGCTCTGGAAACACCATATATTTT.

The chain has TRBV11-2 and TRBJ2-4; D is undetermined. Trimming took 3 bases from V and 2 from J, leaving 11 bases between them. This CDR3 spans 15 amino acids. Germline CDR1 SGHAT, CDR2 FQNNGV. CDR3 sequence: CASSFMMGPKNIQYF. As DNA, the CDR3 is TGTGCCAGCAGCTTTATGATGGGTCCCAAAAACATTCAGTACTTC.

The chain recombines TRBV5-6 with TRBJ2-6, with D hard to call. V was cut by 0 bases and J by 5 bases, with 6 bases left in between. The CDR3 loop spans 14 amino acids. CDR1 is SGHDT and CDR2 is YYEEEE in the germline V gene. The CDR3 loop is CASSLVARANVLTF. CDR3 bases: TGTGCCAGCAGCTTGGTGGCTCGGGCCAACGTCCTGACTTTC.

The rearrangement links TRBV4-1 to TRBJ2-7, with TRBD1 as a possible D gene (6 bases). The V gene lost 1 base and the J gene lost 2 bases, with 9 bases spanning the gap. The CDR3 covers 14 residues. Per germline, CDR1 MGHRA and CDR2 YSYEKL. CDR3 bases: TGCGCCAGCAGCCAAGGCAGGGGACCCTACGAGCAGTACTTC. This gives the protein CASSQGRGPYEQYF.

This clonotype has a count of ten or more. This chain uses TRBV25-1 with TRBJ1-1, with TRBD1 matching over 7 bases. J lost 3 bases, V lost 5 bases, and 9 bases had no gene match. Germline assignment: CDR1 MGHDK and CDR2 SYGVNS. The CDR3 is made up of 15 amino acids. CDR3 bases: TGTGCCAGCAGTAGGGGACAGCTAGGGCACACTGAAGCTTTCTTT. As protein: CASSRGQLGHTEAFF.

This clonotype was detected many times. The chain joins TRBV28 to TRBJ2-7; D is undetermined. CDR3 length equals 14 residues. The V gene's germline CDR1 is MDHEN and CDR2 SYDVKM. V lost 3 bases and J 6 bases, leaving 15 bases between the germline ends. CDR3 amino acids: CASSLRQVGREQYF. The DNA for the CDR3 is TGTGCCAGCAGTTTGCGTCAGGTAGGGCGCGAGCAGTACTTC.

The rearrangement links TRBV6-2 or TRBV6-3 to TRBJ1-2; D remains ambiguous. The V and J ends lost 7 bases and 5 bases respectively, with 11 bases between them. The CDR3 consists of 12 residues. The germline V gene encodes CDR1 MNHEY and CDR2 SVGEGT. The CDR3 sequence is CASTSAGYGYTF. The CDR3 DNA sequence: TGTGCCAGCACCAGCGCGGGGTATGGCTACACCTTC.

This clonotype has at least ten counts. This chain uses TRBV28 with TRBJ2-7, with D possibly TRBD1 on 6 matching bases. The V and J ends lost 1 base and 4 bases respectively, with 14 bases between them. This CDR3 is 15 amino acids long. Looked up from germline, CDR1 is MDHEN and CDR2 is SYDVKM. The CDR3 DNA reads as TGTGCCAGCAGTTTATCCCTAGGGGGAGTTTACGAGCAGTACTTC. Amino acids: CASSLSLGGVYEQYF.

This clonotype showed up many times. The V gene is TRBV28, the J gene TRBJ1-1; unclear D gene. V lost 3 bases, J lost 5 bases, and 7 bases lay in between. Per germline, CDR1 MDHEN and CDR2 SYDVKM. The CDR3 totals 12 residues. CDR3: CASSLYITEAFF. Written as DNA, the CDR3 is TGTGCCAGCAGTTTGTATATAACTGAAGCTTTCTTT.

This clonotype was detected ten times or more. The genes are TRBV19 and TRBJ2-2; D gene ambiguous. This CDR3 is built from 15 residues. The V end lost 7 bases, the J end lost 6 bases, and 18 bases lay between the germline ends. Germline assignment: CDR1 LNHDA and CDR2 SQIVND (reference sequence). In DNA form, the CDR3 reads TGTGCCAGTACGATAACCTCATTCGGTCCCGGGGAGCTGTTTTTT. It encodes CASTITSFGPGELFF.

The chain has TRBV6-5 and TRBJ1-2, with 7 nucleotides matching TRBD1. The V segment lost 0 bases and the J segment 6 bases; nucleotides outside the gene matches: 4. This CDR3 is built from 14 residues. Per the germline V gene, CDR1 is MNHEY and CDR2 is SVGAGI. The CDR3 region is CASSYSGRGDGYTF. The CDR3 DNA is TGTGCCAGCAGTTACTCTGGCAGGGGGGATGGCTACACCTTC.

This clonotype occurred many times. The rearrangement links TRBV28 to TRBJ1-5, with D hard to call. V lost 7 bases and J lost 2, with 9 bases in between. Germline V gives CDR1 MDHEN, CDR2 SYDVKM. The CDR3 has 13 amino acids. The DNA for the CDR3 is TGTGCCAGCACTATCGTGGGCAATCAGCCCCAGCATTTT. Translating it yields CASTIVGNQPQHF.

This clonotype was observed at least ten times. J is TRBJ2-7 and V is TRBV11-1, with a tentative D call TRBD2 (6 bases). CDR1 and CDR2 from the germline V gene are SGHAT and FQDESV (reference sequence). Deletions cut 8 bases from V and 1 base from J, with 12 bases between. CDR3 size: 13 residues. The CDR3 spells CASHGGESYEQYF. The CDR3 DNA follows: TGTGCCAGCCATGGAGGGGAATCCTACGAGCAGTACTTC.

There are a few counts of this clonotype. A read error is possible here, since a much larger clone lies one base away. The chain joins TRBV6-1 to TRBJ2-2, with TRBD1 as a possible D gene (5 bases). CDR3 length: 14 amino acids. Germline lookup yields CDR1 MNHNS and CDR2 SASEGT. V was clipped by 6 bases and J by 7 bases, with 15 bases between them. CDR3: CASRLIRRGGELFF. CDR3 coding DNA: TGTGCCAGCAGGCTAATAAGAAGGGGCGGGGAGCTGTTTTTT.

There are a few counts of this clonotype. V usage is TRBV28 and J usage is TRBJ2-7, with D perhaps given as TRBD1 or TRBD2 (5 bases each). CDR3 length: 15 amino acids. Germline V lookup: CDR1 MDHEN, CDR2 SYDVKM. The V gene lost 3 bases and the J gene lost 1 base, with 13 bases spanning the gap. This chain's CDR3 is CASSFQGRGSYEQYF. The CDR3 DNA reads as TGTGCCAGCAGTTTCCAGGGACGGGGATCCTACGAGCAGTACTTC.

There are many counts of this clonotype. CDR3 region: CAWSMDRGGGYTF. In DNA, the CDR3 is TGTGCCTGGAGTATGGACCGAGGTGGGGGCTACACCTTC. The rearrangement uses TRBV30 and TRBJ1-2; D gene unclear. The V end lost 2 bases, the J end lost 8 bases, and 15 bases lay between the germline ends. The germline V gene encodes CDR1 GTSNPN and CDR2 SVGIG (reference sequence). This CDR3 region has 13 residues. Looking up the rest from reference TRBV30 and TRBJ1-2 gives the full variable domain: SQTIHQWPATLVQPVGSPLSLECTVEGTSNPNLYWYRQAAGRGLQLLFYSVGIGQISSEVPQNLSASRPQDRQFILSSKKLLLSDSGFYLCAWSMDRGGGYTFGSGTRLTVV.

This clonotype was recorded many times. The genes are TRBV5-1 and TRBJ2-5; 7 bases map to TRBD2. The CDR3 is made up of 15 amino acids. CDR1 SGHRS and CDR2 YFSETQ come from the germline V gene. V lost 4 bases, J lost 4 bases, and 10 bases stayed unmatched. The DNA of the CDR3 is TGCGCCAGCAGCCAACTAAAGGGGAGGGGAGAGACCCAGTACTTC. Its protein product is CASSQLKGRGETQYF. Combining the CDR3 with reference TRBV5-1 and TRBJ2-5 gives the whole variable domain KAGVTQTPRYLIKTRGQQVTLSCSPISGHRSVSWYQQTPGQGLQFLFEYFSETQRNKGNFPGRFSGRQFSNSRSEMNVSTLELGDSALYLCASSQLKGRGETQYFGPGTRLLVL.

This clonotype has a count of ten or more. The rearrangement links TRBV7-8 to TRBJ1-2; D is possibly TRBD1 (6 bases). CDR3 length equals 14 residues. Germline-derived CDR1 and CDR2 are SGHVS and FQNEAQ. Trimming took off 2 bases at V and 3 bases at J, with 10 bases between the two ends. CDR3 sequence: CASSLSGAHYGYTF. CDR3 DNA: TGTGCCAGCAGCTTATCGGGGGCCCACTATGGCTACACCTTC.